This TCR beta chain was sequenced in a study of T cells after posttransplantation cyclophosphamide. Germline CDR1 MNHNS, CDR2 SASEGT. V lost 4 bases and J lost 0, with 7 bases in between. CDR3 length: 15 amino acids. General study results and limits: Blood and skin or GI T cell repertoires showed limited TRB overlap. Donor CD8+ memory clones often dominated recipient blood repertoires at later times. After PTCy, TRB diversity resembled that of CNI/methotrexate controls.

Libraries were prepared by immunoSEQ multiplex PCR; TCRdb keeps only in-frame clonotypes and omits some of them. Here the sample spans 3,300 or so clones, more than 75% being singletons. Concerning this clone itself: What it binds is unknown.

Sequencing was performed on memory CD8+ T cells sorted from blood. J is TRBJ2-6 and V is TRBV6-1; perhaps TRBD2 as D (5 bases). This TCR was recovered from a woman in her sixties in good health, CMV-negative, and a related stem cell transplant donor. The CDR3, as DNA: TGTGCCAGCAGTGTTGCGGGCTCTGGGGCCAACGTCCTGACTTTC. This gives the protein CASSVAGSGANVLTF.